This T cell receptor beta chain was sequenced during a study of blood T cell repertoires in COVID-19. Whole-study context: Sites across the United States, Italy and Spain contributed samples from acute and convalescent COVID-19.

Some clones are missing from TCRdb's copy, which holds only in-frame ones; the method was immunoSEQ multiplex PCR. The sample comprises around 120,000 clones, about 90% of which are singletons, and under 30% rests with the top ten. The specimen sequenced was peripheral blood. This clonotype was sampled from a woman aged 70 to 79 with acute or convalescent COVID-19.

CDR3 region: CASSLERESTQYF. The CDR3 nucleotides are TGTGCCAGCAGCCTCGAGAGGGAAAGTACGCAGTATTTT. The genes are TRBV7-3 and TRBJ2-3; possibly TRBD2 for D (5 bases). CDR1 is SGHTA and CDR2 is FQGTGA in the germline V gene. This CDR3 has 13 residues. Trimming removed 5 bases at V and 8 bases at J, with 14 bases between.